This TCR beta chain comes out of a study of cytomegalovirus exposure and HLA in healthy donors. General observations from the study: CMV serostatus was the only immune exposure information that was available. Across donors, most TCRs were seen rarely, yet some public ones were widespread. Later on, a genetic analysis was performed. It linked a missense variant in DCLRE1C with V- and J-gene trimming of TCR beta. Fewer than 20,000 TCR beta sequences were associated with HLA alleles at 0.05 false discovery rate in a later analysis.

The CDR3 consists of 19 residues. In germline, CDR1 is SSHAT, CDR2 FNYEAQ (reference sequence). PCR used 60 Vbeta primers and 13 Jbeta primers. Libraries were prepared by immunoSEQ multiplex PCR; TCRdb keeps only in-frame clonotypes and omits some of them. Altogether over 200,000 clones are present, over 60% being singletons, with the ten largest covering about 1.7%. On this clone: Its antigen is not identified. One junction end disagrees with the germline gene, perhaps due to a read error.

The origin of this receptor is a male donor in good health and CMV-seronegative. Sequenced input: PBMCs. The V gene is TRBV7-7, the J gene TRBJ2-1; 9 bases line up with TRBD1. Here the CDR3 reads CASSLDRGVGGGSYNEQFF. The CDR3 nucleotides are TGTGCTAGCAGCTTAGACAGGGGGGTTGGGGGGGGGAGTTACAATGAGCAGTTCTTC.